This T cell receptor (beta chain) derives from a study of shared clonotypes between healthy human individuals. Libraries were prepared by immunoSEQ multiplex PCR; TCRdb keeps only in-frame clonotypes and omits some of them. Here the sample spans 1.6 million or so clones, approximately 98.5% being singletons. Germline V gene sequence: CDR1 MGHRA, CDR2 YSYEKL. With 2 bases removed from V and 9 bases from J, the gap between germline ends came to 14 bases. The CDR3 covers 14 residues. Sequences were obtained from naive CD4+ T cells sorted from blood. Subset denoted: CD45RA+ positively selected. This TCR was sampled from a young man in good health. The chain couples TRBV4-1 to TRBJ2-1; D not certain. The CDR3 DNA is TGCGCCAGCAGCCAAAGGTCTGGGTTGGGTGAGCAGTTCTTC. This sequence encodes CASSQRSGLGEQFF.